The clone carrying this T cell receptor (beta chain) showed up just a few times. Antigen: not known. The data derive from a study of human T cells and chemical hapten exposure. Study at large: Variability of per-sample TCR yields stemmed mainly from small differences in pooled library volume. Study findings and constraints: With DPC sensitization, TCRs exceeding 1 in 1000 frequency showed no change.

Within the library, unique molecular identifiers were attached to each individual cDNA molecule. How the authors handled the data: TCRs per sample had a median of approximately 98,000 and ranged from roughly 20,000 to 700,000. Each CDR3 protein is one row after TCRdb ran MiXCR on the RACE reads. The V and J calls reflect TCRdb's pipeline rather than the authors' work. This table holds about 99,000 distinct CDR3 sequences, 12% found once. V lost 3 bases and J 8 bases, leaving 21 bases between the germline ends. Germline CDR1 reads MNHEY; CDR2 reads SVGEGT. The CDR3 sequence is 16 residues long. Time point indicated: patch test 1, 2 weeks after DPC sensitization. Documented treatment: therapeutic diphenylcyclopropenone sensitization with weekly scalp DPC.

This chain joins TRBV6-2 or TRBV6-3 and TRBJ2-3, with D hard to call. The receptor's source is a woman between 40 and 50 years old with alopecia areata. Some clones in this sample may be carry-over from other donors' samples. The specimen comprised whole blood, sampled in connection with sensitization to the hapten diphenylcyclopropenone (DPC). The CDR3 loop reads CASSYPMAKLATTQYF. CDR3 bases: TGTGCCAGCAGTTATCCCATGGCGAAGTTAGCCACTACGCAGTATTTT.